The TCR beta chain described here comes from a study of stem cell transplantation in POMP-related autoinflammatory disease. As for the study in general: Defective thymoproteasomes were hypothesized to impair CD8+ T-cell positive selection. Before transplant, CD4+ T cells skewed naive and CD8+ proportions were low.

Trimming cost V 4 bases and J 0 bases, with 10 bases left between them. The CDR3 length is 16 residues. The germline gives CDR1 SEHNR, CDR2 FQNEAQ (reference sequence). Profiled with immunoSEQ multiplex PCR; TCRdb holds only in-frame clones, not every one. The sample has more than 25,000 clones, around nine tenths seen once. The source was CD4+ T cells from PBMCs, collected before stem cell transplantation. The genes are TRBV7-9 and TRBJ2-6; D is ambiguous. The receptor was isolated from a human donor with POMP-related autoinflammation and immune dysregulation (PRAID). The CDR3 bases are TGTGCCAGCAGCTCCTGGATCAGCTCTGGGGCCAACGTCCTGACTTTC. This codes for CASSSWISSGANVLTF.